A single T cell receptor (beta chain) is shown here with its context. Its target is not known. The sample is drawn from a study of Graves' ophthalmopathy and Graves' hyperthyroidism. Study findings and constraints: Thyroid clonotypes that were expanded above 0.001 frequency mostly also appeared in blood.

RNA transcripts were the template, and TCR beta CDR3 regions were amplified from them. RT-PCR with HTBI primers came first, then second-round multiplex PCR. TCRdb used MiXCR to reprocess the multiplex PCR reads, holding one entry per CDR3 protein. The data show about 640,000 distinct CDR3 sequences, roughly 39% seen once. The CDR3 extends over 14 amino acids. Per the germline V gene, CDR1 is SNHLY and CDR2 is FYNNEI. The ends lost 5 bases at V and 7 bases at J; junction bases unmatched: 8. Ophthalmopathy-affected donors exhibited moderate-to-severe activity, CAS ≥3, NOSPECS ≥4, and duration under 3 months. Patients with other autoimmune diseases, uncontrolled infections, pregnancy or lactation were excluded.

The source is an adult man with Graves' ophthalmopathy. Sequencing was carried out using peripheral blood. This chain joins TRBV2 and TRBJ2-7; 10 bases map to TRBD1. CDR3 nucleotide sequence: TGTGCCAGCAGTTGGGGGACAGGGGAGAGGGAGCAGTACTTC. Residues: CASSWGTGEREQYF.